The 18 T cell receptor beta chains given below trace back to one sample, sequenced in a study of control samples from healthy donors and cancer patients. Clones were read by immunoSEQ multiplex PCR, and TCRdb kept only the in-frame ones, dropping some. The sample has about 160,000 clones; approximately 94% are singletons. Input material: blood. The receptors derive from a woman aged 40-49 years in good health.

The chain couples TRBV5-5 to TRBJ1-2; D is unclear. The CDR3 is 15 amino acids. Looked up from germline, CDR1 is SGHKS and CDR2 is YYEKEE (reference sequence). V lost 4 bases to trimming and J lost 12 bases, with 25 bases between them. The CDR3 protein is CASSPKTGRADLDTF. For the CDR3, the DNA is TGTGCCAGCAGCCCTAAGACCGGGAGGGCCGATCTCGACACCTTC.

This clone was found once. The CDR3 is CASSQELTGARPQHF. The CDR3 DNA follows: TGCGCCAGCAGCCAAGAGCTCACGGGCGCACGGCCCCAGCATTTT. J is TRBJ1-5 and V is TRBV4-1; D ambiguous. Germline V CDR1 and CDR2: MGHRA, YSYEKL. The CDR3 totals 15 residues. Trimming pared 0 bases from V and 9 bases from J, leaving 15 bases between.

The gene calls are TRBV30 and TRBJ1-2; D perhaps matches TRBD1 (5 bases). This CDR3 has 13 residues. Trimming removed 0 bases at V and 7 bases at J, with 12 bases between. Germline-derived CDR1 and CDR2 are GTSNPN and SVGIG (reference sequence). CDR3 DNA: TGTGCCTGGAGTGTTGCGGGGGAAGGTGGCTACACCTTC. It codes for CAWSVAGEGGYTF.

The chain combines TRBV11-3 with TRBJ2-1; D remains unclear. With 4 bases removed from V and 6 bases from J, the gap between germline ends came to 13 bases. The CDR3 runs to 14 residues. The germline V gene encodes CDR1 SGHNT and CDR2 YENEEA. CDR3 amino acids: CASSSSPYGNEQFF. The DNA for the CDR3 is TGTGCCAGCAGCTCCTCGCCCTATGGCAATGAGCAGTTCTTC.

The chain uses TRBV2 and TRBJ1-6; possibly TRBD1 for D (5 bases). This CDR3 is built from 14 residues. The V gene lost 2 bases and the J gene lost 10 bases, with 12 bases spanning the gap. Per the germline V gene, CDR1 is SNHLY and CDR2 is FYNNEI. The CDR3 bases are TGTGCCAGCAGTGAATCAGGGAGAGGCTCACCCCTCCACTTT. It yields the protein CASSESGRGSPLHF.

V and J are TRBV5-6 and TRBJ1-2; D unresolved. Looked up from germline, CDR1 is SGHDT and CDR2 is YYEEEE. V lost 2 bases and J 7 bases, leaving 12 bases between the germline ends. The CDR3 is 13 residues long. CDR3: CASSFKRLVGYTF. The DNA of the CDR3 is TGTGCCAGCAGCTTTAAGCGACTTGTTGGCTACACCTTC.

The rearrangement uses TRBV7-3 and TRBJ1-1, with D unclear. The CDR3 totals 12 residues. Germline-derived CDR1 and CDR2 are SGHTA and FQGTGA. Trimming removed 11 bases from V and 6 bases from J, with 16 bases in between. CDR3 amino acids: CAPGGWVAEAFF. The CDR3 DNA reads TGTGCCCCAGGAGGGTGGGTCGCTGAAGCTTTCTTT.

The chain uses TRBV5-1 and TRBJ1-6; the D is unclear. Germline CDR1 SGHRS, CDR2 YFSETQ. Trimming shortened V by 4 bases and J by 0 bases, and 11 bases separated the two germline ends. This CDR3 has 16 amino acids. CDR3 amino acids: CASSPRVSSYNSPLHF. DNA for the CDR3: TGCGCCAGCAGCCCACGTGTGAGCTCCTATAATTCACCCCTCCACTTT.

The CDR3 coding sequence is TGCAGCGTTTGGGGCGAGGGGGGAGCCCTAGACGAGCAGTACTTC. Translating it yields CSVWGEGGALDEQYF. This sequence joins TRBV29-1 and TRBJ2-7; D possibly uses TRBD1 or TRBD2 (6 bases each). Trimming took off 5 bases at V and 5 bases at J, with 22 bases between the two ends. This CDR3 has 15 amino acids. CDR1 and CDR2 from the germline V gene are SQVTM and ANQGSEA.

This clone has just a few counts. The CDR3 loop reads CASSDSGTGNQPQHF. As DNA, the CDR3 is TGCGCCAGCAGTGATTCTGGGACAGGGAATCAGCCCCAGCATTTT. The J gene is TRBJ1-5, the V gene TRBV10-1; 9 bases agree with TRBD1. CDR3 length: 15 residues. V dropped 3 bases and J dropped 4; count of bases not matched to a gene: 4. CDR1 and CDR2 (germline): WNHNN, SYGVQD (reference sequence).

The chain carries TRBV6-2 or TRBV6-3 and TRBJ1-1; D remains ambiguous. Germline values: CDR1 MNHEY, CDR2 SVGEGT. The CDR3 is made up of 16 amino acids. The V gene lost 2 bases and the J gene lost 0 bases, with 13 bases spanning the gap. The CDR3 loop is CASSYTPGTVNTEAFF. CDR3 nucleotides: TGTGCCAGCAGTTACACCCCGGGCACCGTGAACACTGAAGCTTTCTTT.

The CDR3 protein is CASSLGQGVVTGELFF. The CDR3 DNA follows: TGTGCCAGCAGCTTAGGGCAGGGGGTCGTCACCGGGGAGCTGTTTTTT. V and J are TRBV7-9 and TRBJ2-2; TRBD1 matches 7 bases. The CDR3 spans 16 residues. Germline V gene sequence: CDR1 SEHNR, CDR2 FQNEAQ (reference sequence). V lost 1 base, J lost 4 bases, and 6 bases stayed unmatched.

This clone showed up just once. V and J are TRBV5-1 and TRBJ2-5, with 8 positions matching TRBD2. In germline, CDR1 is SGHRS, CDR2 YFSETQ. This CDR3 region has 14 residues. V was clipped by 6 bases and J by 5 bases; unmatched bases: 9. The CDR3 DNA sequence: TGCGCCAGCAAATTCGTAGCGGGGATTGAGACCCAGTACTTC. Translated, it gives CASKFVAGIETQYF. Complete variable domain (other parts from reference TRBV5-1 and TRBJ2-5): KAGVTQTPRYLIKTRGQQVTLSCSPISGHRSVSWYQQTPGQGLQFLFEYFSETQRNKGNFPGRFSGRQFSNSRSEMNVSTLELGDSALYLCASKFVAGIETQYFGPGTRLLVL.

This chain connects TRBV12-3 or TRBV12-4 to TRBJ1-6; D is unresolved. This CDR3 has 12 residues. The V end was cut by 3 bases, the J end by 10 bases, with 7 bases between. The CDR3 loop reads CASSLWGSPLHF. In nucleotides, the CDR3 is TGTGCCAGCAGTTTGTGGGGATCACCCCTCCACTTT.

This sequence joins TRBV19 and TRBJ2-1, with 12 positions matching TRBD2. J gave up 8 bases and V 4 bases, and 6 bases lay outside the gene matches. CDR3 size: 15 residues. Per the germline V gene, CDR1 is LNHDA and CDR2 is SQIVND (reference sequence). The CDR3 nucleotides are TGTGCCAGTAGTAAACTAGCGGGGGGATTCGATGAGCAGTTCTTC. It is translated as CASSKLAGGFDEQFF.

The J gene is TRBJ2-7, the V gene TRBV3-1 (or the pseudogene TRBV3-2), with D possibly matching TRBD2 (7 bases). CDR1 is LGHDT, CDR2 YNNKEL, per germline (reference sequence). V lost 1 base and J 3 bases, leaving 10 bases between the germline ends. There are 14 residues in the CDR3. The DNA for the CDR3 is TGTGCCAGCAGCCAAGCGGGGGGCAGCTACGAGCAGTACTTC. Protein sequence: CASSQAGGSYEQYF.

This rearrangement joins TRBV20-1 to TRBJ2-2; TRBD1 agrees at 10 bases. The CDR3 contains 15 residues. With 3 bases clipped from V and 1 base from J, the junction kept 2 bases outside the gene matches. CDR1 DFQATT and CDR2 SNEGSKA come from the germline V gene (reference sequence). The CDR3 reads CSASRTGGNTGELFF. The CDR3 region has the DNA TGCAGTGCTAGTCGGACAGGGGGGAACACCGGGGAGCTGTTTTTT.

The CDR3 nucleotides are TGTGCCAGTCGGCCTCGACGGGCGAACACTGAAGCTTTCTTT. Amino acids: CASRPRRANTEAFF. V and J are TRBV2 and TRBJ1-1; D not certain. Germline CDR1 and CDR2: SNHLY and FYNNEI. This CDR3 spans 14 amino acids. Trimming removed 9 bases from V and 1 base from J, with 15 bases in between.